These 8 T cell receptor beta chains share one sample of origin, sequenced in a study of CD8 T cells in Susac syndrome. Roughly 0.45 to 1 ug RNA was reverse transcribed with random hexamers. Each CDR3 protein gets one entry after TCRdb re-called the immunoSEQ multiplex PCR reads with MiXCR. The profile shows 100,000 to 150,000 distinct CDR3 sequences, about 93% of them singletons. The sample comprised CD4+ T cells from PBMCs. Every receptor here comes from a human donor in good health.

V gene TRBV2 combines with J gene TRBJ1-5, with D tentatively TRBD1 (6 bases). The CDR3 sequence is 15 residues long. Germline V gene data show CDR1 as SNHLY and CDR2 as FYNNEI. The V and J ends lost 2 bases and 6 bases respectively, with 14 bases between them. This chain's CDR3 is CASSELGGAGQPQHF. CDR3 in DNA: TGTGCCAGCAGTGAATTGGGGGGGGCTGGTCAGCCCCAGCATTTT.

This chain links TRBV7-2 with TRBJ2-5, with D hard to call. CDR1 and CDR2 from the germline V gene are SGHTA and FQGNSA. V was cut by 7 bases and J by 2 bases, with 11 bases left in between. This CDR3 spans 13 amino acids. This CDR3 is CASTFTIQETQYF. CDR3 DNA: TGTGCCAGCACCTTCACCATTCAAGAGACCCAGTACTTC.

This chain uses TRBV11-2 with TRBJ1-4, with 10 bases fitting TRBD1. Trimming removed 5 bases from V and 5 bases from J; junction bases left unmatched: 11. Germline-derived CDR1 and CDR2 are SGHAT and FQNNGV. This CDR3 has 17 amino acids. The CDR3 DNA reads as TGTGCCAGCAGCCCTGGGGACAGGGGTCCCTTAAATGAAAAACTGTTTTTT. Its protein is CASSPGDRGPLNEKLFF.

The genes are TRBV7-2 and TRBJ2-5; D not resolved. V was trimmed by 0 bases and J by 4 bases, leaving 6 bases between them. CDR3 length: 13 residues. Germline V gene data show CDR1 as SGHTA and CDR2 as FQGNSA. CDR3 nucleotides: TGTGCCAGCAGCTTAGCCCAATCAGAGACCCAGTACTTC. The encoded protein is CASSLAQSETQYF.

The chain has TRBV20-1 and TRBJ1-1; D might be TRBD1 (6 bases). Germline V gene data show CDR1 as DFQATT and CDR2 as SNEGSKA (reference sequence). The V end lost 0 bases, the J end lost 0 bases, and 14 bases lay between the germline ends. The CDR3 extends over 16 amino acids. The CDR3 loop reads CSARDPQTGMNTEAFF. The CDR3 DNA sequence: TGCAGTGCTAGAGATCCCCAAACAGGGATGAACACTGAAGCTTTCTTT.

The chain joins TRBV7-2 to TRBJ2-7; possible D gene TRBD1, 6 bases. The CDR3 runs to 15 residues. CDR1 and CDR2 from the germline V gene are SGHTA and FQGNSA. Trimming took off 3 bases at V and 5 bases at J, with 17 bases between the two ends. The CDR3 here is CASSLQQGPGDEQYF. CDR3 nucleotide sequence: TGTGCCAGCAGCTTGCAACAGGGCCCAGGGGACGAGCAGTACTTC.

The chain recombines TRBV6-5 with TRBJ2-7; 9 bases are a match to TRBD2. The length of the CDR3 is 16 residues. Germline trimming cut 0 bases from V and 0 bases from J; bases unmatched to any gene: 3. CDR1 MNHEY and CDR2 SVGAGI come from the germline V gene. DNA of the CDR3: TGTGCCAGCAGTTACTCGGCGGGAGGGAGCTCCTACGAGCAGTACTTC. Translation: CASSYSAGGSSYEQYF.

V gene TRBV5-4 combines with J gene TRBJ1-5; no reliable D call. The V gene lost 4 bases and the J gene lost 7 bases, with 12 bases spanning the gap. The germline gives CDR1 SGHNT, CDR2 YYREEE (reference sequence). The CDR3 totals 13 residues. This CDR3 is CASSPGIRQPQHF. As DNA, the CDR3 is TGTGCCAGCAGCCCGGGTATCCGGCAGCCCCAGCATTTT.